The rows below give T cell receptor beta chains drawn from one sample of a study of response to subunit inactivated influenza vaccine. MiXCR, run by TCRdb on the RT-PCR reads, gives a single entry per CDR3 protein. Among more than 700,000 distinct CDR3 sequences listed, over 20% were seen once. The specimen comprised PBMCs from blood, sampled approximately 5 days after vaccination. The receptors stem from a man in his fifties or sixties who received an inactivated influenza vaccine. Each CDR3 is given with its conserved first and last residue. D genes are given only for firm matches. Clone size appears in some rows only: once, few, many, or a class for an expanded clone.

length	size	J	D	V	DNA	CDR3
15	few	TRBJ2-5	TRBD1	TRBV6-2/TRBV6-3	TGTGCCAGCAGCAGGGACAGGGGGTACCAAGAGACCCAGTACTTC	CASSRDRGYQETQYF
14	NA	TRBJ2-5	TRBD2	TRBV7-2	TGTGCCAGCAGCTTAATGGGGTCCCGGGACTACCAGTACTTC	CASSLMGSRDYQYF
16	NA	TRBJ2-7	NA	TRBV6-1	TGTGCCAGCAGTCCCGGACGGACGGTGAGCTCCTACGAGCAGTACTTC	CASSPGRTVSSYEQYF
14	NA	TRBJ2-7	NA	TRBV5-5	TGTGCCAGCAGCTTGAGGCATGACGCCTACGAGCAGTACTTC	CASSLRHDAYEQYF
14	once	TRBJ1-5	TRBD1	TRBV7-2	TGTGCCAGCAGCATAAACAGGGGGCGGGAGCCCCAGCATTTT	CASSINRGREPQHF
12	few	TRBJ2-7	NA	TRBV3-1	TGTGCCAGCAGCCAAGTCGCGTACGAGCAGTACTTC	CASSQVAYEQYF
15	few	TRBJ1-2	TRBD1	TRBV6-5	TGTGCCAGCAGTTACTCGGGCAGGGGGGACTATGGCTACACCTTC	CASSYSGRGDYGYTF
16	NA	TRBJ2-7	TRBD2	TRBV7-9	TGTGCCAGCAGCTTCTATAGCGGGGGACTAACCTACGAGCAGTACTTC	CASSFYSGGLTYEQYF
14	NA	TRBJ1-2	NA	TRBV5-5	TGTGCCAGCAGCTTGGATCCAGGCCACTATGGCTACACCTTC	CASSLDPGHYGYTF
14	NA	TRBJ2-7	TRBD2	TRBV2	TGTGCCAGCAACTTAGCGGGTCTTACCTACGAGCAGTACTTC	CASNLAGLTYEQYF
12	NA	TRBJ2-4	NA	TRBV6-2/TRBV6-3	TGTGCCAGCAGCCCGAACAGAAACATTCAGTACTTC	CASSPNRNIQYF
16	few	TRBJ1-1	TRBD1	TRBV7-9	TGTGCCAGCAGCCCCAGGACAGGGGGCGTTGATTCTGAAGCTTTCTTT	CASSPRTGGVDSEAFF
12	NA	TRBJ2-7	NA	TRBV20-1	TGCAGTGCTAGAGGGGTGGGTTATGGGCAGTACTTC	CSARGVGYGQYF
14	few	TRBJ2-2	NA	TRBV2	TGTGCCAGCAGGGGTGCTAGGAACACCGGGGAGCTGTTTTTT	CASRGARNTGELFF
13	NA	TRBJ1-1	NA	TRBV29-1	TGCAGCGTTATAGGACCACCGGAAACTGAAGCTTTCTTT	CSVIGPPETEAFF
13	NA	TRBJ2-7	TRBD1	TRBV20-1	TGCAGTGCCGCACAGGGGGCAACCTACGAGCAGTACTTC	CSAAQGATYEQYF
16	NA	TRBJ1-2	NA	TRBV7-9	TGTGCCAGCAGCTCCCGACCCTTCCGAGTGGACTATGGCTACACCTTC	CASSSRPFRVDYGYTF
16	NA	TRBJ2-6	NA	TRBV6-1	TGTGCCAGCAGCGCAACCGGACAGACTGGGGCCAACGTCCTGACTTTC	CASSATGQTGANVLTF
14	NA	TRBJ2-1	TRBD2	TRBV12-3/TRBV12-4	TGTGCCAGCAGCCTAGCGGCCACAAACAATGAGCAGTTCTTC	CASSLAATNNEQFF
15	few	TRBJ2-1	TRBD2	TRBV6-2/TRBV6-3	TGTGCCAGCAGCGAGGGGACTAGCGGTCACAATGAGCAGTTCTTC	CASSEGTSGHNEQFF
14	NA	TRBJ2-2	NA	TRBV11-2	TGTGCCAGCAGCTTAGACCACAGGTCAGGGGAGCTGTTTTTT	CASSLDHRSGELFF
13	NA	TRBJ1-1	NA	TRBV9	TGTGCCAGCAGCCCAACATCCCGTGGTGAAGCTTTCTTT	CASSPTSRGEAFF
16	NA	TRBJ2-2	NA	TRBV7-2	TGTGCCAGCAGCCCCCGAACTACAGGGAACACCGGGGAGCTGTTTTTT	CASSPRTTGNTGELFF
14	NA	TRBJ1-1	NA	TRBV7-6	TGTGCCAGCAGCTTAGACCCAAAGGGCACTGAAGCTTTCTTT	CASSLDPKGTEAFF
14	once	TRBJ2-5	NA	TRBV7-2	TGTGCCAGCAGCTCCTCCCGGGTACGGGAGACCCAGTACTTC	CASSSSRVRETQYF
15	few	TRBJ2-7	TRBD2	TRBV29-1	TGCAGCGTCGCGGGGGGACTAGCGGGATCCTACGAGCAGTACTTC	CSVAGGLAGSYEQYF
12	NA	TRBJ2-7	NA	TRBV29-1	TGCAGCGTCGGGATACGGAGCTACGAGCAGTACTTC	CSVGIRSYEQYF
16	few	TRBJ2-7	TRBD2	TRBV5-1	TGCGCCAGCAGCTTGGGAGTGGGTAGCGGGATCTACGAGCAGTACTTC	CASSLGVGSGIYEQYF
16	few	TRBJ2-7	TRBD2	TRBV28	TGTGCCAGCAGCCCGGCGGGACTAGCGGGAGTCGGCGAGCAGTACTTC	CASSPAGLAGVGEQYF
15	once	TRBJ2-1	TRBD2	TRBV6-5	TGTGCCAGCAGTTACCTAGCGGGGGGCGGGAATGAGCAGTTCTTC	CASSYLAGGGNEQFF
15	few	TRBJ1-3	TRBD1	TRBV9	TGTGCCAGCAGCCCGATGACAGGGACTGGAAACACCATATATTTT	CASSPMTGTGNTIYF
13	NA	TRBJ1-4	NA	TRBV20-1	TGCAGTGCACAAAGGACTGAGAATGAAAAACTGTTTTTT	CSAQRTENEKLFF
17	few	TRBJ1-5	NA	TRBV28	TGTGCCAGCAGTTTATTTGTGGGAGACACGGGCAATCAGCCCCAGCATTTT	CASSLFVGDTGNQPQHF
15	NA	TRBJ2-3	TRBD2	TRBV10-3	TGTGCCATCAGGGCTAGCGGATCTAGCACAGATACGCAGTATTTT	CAIRASGSSTDTQYF
14	NA	TRBJ2-7	NA	TRBV6-9	TGTGCCAGCAGTAAAGTTCTAGGGTCCTACGAGCAGTACTTC	CASSKVLGSYEQYF